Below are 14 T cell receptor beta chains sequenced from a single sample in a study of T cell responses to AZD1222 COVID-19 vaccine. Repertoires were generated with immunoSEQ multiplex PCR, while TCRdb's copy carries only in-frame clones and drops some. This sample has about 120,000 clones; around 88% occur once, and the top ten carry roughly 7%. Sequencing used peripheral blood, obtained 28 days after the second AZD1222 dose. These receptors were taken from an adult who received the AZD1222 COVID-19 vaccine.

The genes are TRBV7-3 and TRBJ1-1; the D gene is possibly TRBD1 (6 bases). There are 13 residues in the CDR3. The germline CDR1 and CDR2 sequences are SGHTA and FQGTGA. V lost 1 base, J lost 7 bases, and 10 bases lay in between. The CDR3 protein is CASSLKEGGEAFF. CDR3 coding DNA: TGTGCCAGCAGCTTAAAGGAGGGGGGTGAAGCTTTCTTT.

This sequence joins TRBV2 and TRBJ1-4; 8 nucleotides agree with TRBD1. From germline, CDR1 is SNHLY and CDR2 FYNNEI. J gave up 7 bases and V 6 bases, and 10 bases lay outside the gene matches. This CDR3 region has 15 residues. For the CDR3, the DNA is TGTGCCAGCAGAGCTCAGGGGGCCGTGGGTGAAAAACTGTTTTTT. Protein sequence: CASRAQGAVGEKLFF.

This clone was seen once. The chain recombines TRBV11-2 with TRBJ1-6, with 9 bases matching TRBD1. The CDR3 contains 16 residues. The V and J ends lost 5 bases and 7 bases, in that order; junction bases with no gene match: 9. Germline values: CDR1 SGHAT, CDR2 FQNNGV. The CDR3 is CASSNRGQGWNSPLHF. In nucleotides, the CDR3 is TGTGCCAGCAGCAATCGAGGACAGGGGTGGAATTCACCCCTCCACTTT.

CDR3 DNA sequence: TGTGCCTGGAGTGTTCGGGGGGGCGGTTACGAGCAGTACTTC. Amino acid sequence: CAWSVRGGGYEQYF. This chain connects TRBV30 to TRBJ2-7, with 8 bases fitting TRBD2. V dropped 0 bases and J dropped 4; count of bases not matched to a gene: 5. The germline CDR1 and CDR2 sequences are GTSNPN and SVGIG (reference sequence). The CDR3 consists of 14 residues.

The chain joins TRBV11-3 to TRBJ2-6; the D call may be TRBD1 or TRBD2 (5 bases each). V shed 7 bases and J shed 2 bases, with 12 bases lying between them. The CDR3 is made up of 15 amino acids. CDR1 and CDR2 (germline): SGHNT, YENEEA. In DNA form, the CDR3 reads TGTGCCAGCACCTTCGTGGGGGCTGGGGCCAACGTCCTGACTTTC. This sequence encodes CASTFVGAGANVLTF.

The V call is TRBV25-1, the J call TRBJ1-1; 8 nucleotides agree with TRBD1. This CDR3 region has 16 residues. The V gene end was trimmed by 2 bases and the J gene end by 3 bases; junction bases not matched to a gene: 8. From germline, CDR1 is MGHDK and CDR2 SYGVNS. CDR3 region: CASSESLTGGYTEAFF. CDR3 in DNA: TGTGCCAGCAGTGAAAGTTTAACAGGGGGGTACACTGAAGCTTTCTTT.

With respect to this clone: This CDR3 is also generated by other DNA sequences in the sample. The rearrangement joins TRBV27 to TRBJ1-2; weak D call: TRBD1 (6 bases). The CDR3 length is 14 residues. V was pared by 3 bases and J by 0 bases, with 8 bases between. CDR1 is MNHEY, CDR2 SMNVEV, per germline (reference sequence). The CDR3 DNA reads TGTGCCAGCAGTTTGACAGGAGCTAACTATGGCTACACCTTC. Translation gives CASSLTGANYGYTF.

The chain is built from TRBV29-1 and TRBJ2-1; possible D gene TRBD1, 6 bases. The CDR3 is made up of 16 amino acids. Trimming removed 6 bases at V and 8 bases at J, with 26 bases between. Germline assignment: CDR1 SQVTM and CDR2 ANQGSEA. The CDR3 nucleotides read TGCAGCGTAGTGAAGGGTGGCGGTGGCAAGGGGGATGAGCAGTTCTTC. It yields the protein CSVVKGGGGKGDEQFF.

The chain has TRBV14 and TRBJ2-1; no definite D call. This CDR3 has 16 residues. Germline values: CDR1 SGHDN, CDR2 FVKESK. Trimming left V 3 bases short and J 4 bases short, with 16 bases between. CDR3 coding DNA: TGTGCCAGCAGCCAGCCCGGCCTCGACTTATACAATGAGCAGTTCTTC. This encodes CASSQPGLDLYNEQFF.

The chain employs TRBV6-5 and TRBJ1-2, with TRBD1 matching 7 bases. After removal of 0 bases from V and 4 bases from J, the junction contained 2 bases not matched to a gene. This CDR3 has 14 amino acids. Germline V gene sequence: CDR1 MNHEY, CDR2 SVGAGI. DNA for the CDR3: TGTGCCAGCAGTTACTCGAGGACAGGCTATGGCTACACCTTC. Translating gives CASSYSRTGYGYTF.

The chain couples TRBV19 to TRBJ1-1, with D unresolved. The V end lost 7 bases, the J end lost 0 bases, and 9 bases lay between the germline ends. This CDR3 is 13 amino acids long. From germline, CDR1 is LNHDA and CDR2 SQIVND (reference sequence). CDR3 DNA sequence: TGTGCCAGTACCCCGAGGTTGAACACTGAAGCTTTCTTT. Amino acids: CASTPRLNTEAFF.

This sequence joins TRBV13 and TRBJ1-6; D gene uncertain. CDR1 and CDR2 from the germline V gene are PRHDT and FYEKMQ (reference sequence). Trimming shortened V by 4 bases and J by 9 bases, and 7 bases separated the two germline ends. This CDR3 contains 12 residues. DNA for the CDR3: TGTGCCAGCAGCTCCCTAGTTTCACCCCTCCACTTT. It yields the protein CASSSLVSPLHF.

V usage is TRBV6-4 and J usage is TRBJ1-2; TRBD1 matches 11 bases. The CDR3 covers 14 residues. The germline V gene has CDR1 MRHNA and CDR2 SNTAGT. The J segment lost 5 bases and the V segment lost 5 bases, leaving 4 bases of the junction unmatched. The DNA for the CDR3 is TGTGCCAGCAGTATGGACAGGGGGCTATATGGCTACACCTTC. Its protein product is CASSMDRGLYGYTF.

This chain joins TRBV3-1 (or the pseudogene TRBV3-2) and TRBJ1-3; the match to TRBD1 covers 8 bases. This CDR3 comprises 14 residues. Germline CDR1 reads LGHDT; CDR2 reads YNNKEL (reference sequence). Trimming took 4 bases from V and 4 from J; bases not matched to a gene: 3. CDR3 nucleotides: TGTGCCAGCAGCCCCCGGGACAGGGGAAACACCATATATTTT. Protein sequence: CASSPRDRGNTIYF.